This T cell receptor beta chain is drawn from a study of T cell responses to AZD1222 COVID-19 vaccine (dated by TCRdb to about 2021). Study-wide context: A total of 233 trial participants underwent TCR sequencing, of whom roughly 210 had received two doses of AZD1222 and roughly 26 had received two doses of the MenACWY control vaccine. Enrollment into the trials was organized by age into subgroups of 18-55, 56-69 and 70-plus years, and those subgroups contained roughly 150, 30 and 60 TCR-sequenced participants, respectively. The study at large found these results: The vaccine-associated CD4 TCRs covered the entire spike protein, and the dominant responses fell in regions 160-218 and 743-854. In the small 56-69-year group, the increase in depth fell short of significance, most likely because of low power. Only five or six AZD1222 recipients were SARS-CoV-2 seropositive at baseline, limiting conclusions about previously exposed vaccinees. Spike-specific TCR breadth and depth rose significantly after two AZD1222 doses compared with day 0 and with MenACWY recipients. Reportedly, almost half of the unique spike-specific TCRs recognized epitopes lying outside the regions that are mutated in the B.1.351 and B.1.1.7 variants. Participants were mostly white British, with more females than males. The authors suggested clonal diversity may have been underestimated. Because no samples from the day 14 peak response were available, repertoires could be characterized only after the peak T cell response.

This clone was detected only once. Its antigen target is currently unknown. No base-level quality is on record; no much larger clone is a single base apart. CDR3 length: 14 amino acids, cysteine to phenylalanine. The CDR3 DNA has 42 bases and is translated from base 1. The germline V gene supplies CDR1 SQVTM and CDR2 ANQGSEA. At the junction V is shortened by 5 bases and J by 0 bases; bases outside the gene matches: 6. The CDR3 regions of human TCRbeta chains were analyzed by immunosequencing. The study's own analysis went as follows. TCRs in the repertoires were matched against a reference library of SARS-CoV-2-specific TCRs that had been generated with the MIRA antigen-specificity platform. Breadth meant the fraction of unique TCRs that were SARS-CoV-2-associated, whereas depth meant the fraction of total T cells that were SARS-CoV-2-associated. Using the MIRA data, each spike-specific TCR was mapped to the spike region that the TCR reacts to and placed in a CD4 or CD8 class. Log10-transformed breadth and depth values were compared by one-way ANOVA with Sidak's multiple comparisons tests. In its TCRdb copy, this immuneACCESS table keeps in-frame sequences only and misses some clones. Where compared with another copy, unresolved V genes explain less than half of these, and the others have no known cause. V, J and clone size are those of that table, while D and trimming were read from the DNA. This sample has 100,000 to 150,000 clones in its table, and 65% to 90% of those were observed once. Jointly, the top ten make up roughly a quarter of the sample.

The sample's time point label is to be understood as: about 28 days (+/-7) after the second vaccine dose. AZD1222 recipients with second doses at about 4 weeks or about 12 weeks were pooled, because spike-specific TCR depth and breadth did not differ between schedules. Samples from vaccinated people were obtained from the UK trials COV001 and COV002, which included a single-blind randomized controlled phase 2/3 trial of AZD1222 (ChAdOx1 nCoV-19) in healthy adults. For TCRbeta chain sequencing, PBMC samples were collected from trial participants at day 0 and at day 28 after the second dose. The chain uses TRBV29-1 and TRBJ1-1, with TRBD1 identical over 7 junction bases. The starting material was peripheral blood, obtained 28 days after the second AZD1222 dose. This TCR derives from an adult who received the AZD1222 COVID-19 vaccine. The CDR3 sequence is CSVNRGLMNTEAFF. Read as DNA, the sequence is TGCAGCGTTAACAGGGGACTCATGAACACTGAAGCTTTCTTT.